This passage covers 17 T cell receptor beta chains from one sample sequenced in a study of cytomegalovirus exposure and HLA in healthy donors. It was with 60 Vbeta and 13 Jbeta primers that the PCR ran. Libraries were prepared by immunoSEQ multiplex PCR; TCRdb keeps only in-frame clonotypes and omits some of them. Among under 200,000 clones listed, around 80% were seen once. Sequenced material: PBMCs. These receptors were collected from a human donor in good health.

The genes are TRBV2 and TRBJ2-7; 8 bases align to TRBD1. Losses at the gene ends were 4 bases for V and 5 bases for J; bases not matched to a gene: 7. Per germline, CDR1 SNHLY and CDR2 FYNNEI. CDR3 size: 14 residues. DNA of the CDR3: TGTGCCAGCAGTGGTAGGACAGGGCTCGACGAGCAGTACTTC. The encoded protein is CASSGRTGLDEQYF.

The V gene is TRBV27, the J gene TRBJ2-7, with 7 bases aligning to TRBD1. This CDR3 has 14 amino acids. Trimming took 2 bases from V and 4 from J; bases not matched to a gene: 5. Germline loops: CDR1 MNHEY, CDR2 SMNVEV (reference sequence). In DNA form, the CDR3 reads TGTGCCAGCAGTTTAAGGGGGACAGAGTACGAGCAGTACTTC. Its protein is CASSLRGTEYEQYF.

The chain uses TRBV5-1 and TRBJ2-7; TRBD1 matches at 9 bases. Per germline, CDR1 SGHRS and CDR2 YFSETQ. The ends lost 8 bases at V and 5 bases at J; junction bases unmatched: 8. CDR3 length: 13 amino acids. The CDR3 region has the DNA TGCGCCAGTACAATCGACAGGGGGGACGAGCAGTACTTC. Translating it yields CASTIDRGDEQYF. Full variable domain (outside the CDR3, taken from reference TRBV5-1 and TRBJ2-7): KAGVTQTPRYLIKTRGQQVTLSCSPISGHRSVSWYQQTPGQGLQFLFEYFSETQRNKGNFPGRFSGRQFSNSRSEMNVSTLELGDSALYLCASTIDRGDEQYFGPGTRLTVT.

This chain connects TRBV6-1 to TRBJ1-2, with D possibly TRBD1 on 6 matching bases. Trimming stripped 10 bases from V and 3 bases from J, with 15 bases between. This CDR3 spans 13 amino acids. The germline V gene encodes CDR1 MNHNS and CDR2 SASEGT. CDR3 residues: CATTGQLHYGYTF. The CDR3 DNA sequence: TGTGCCACCACCGGACAGCTCCACTATGGCTACACCTTC.

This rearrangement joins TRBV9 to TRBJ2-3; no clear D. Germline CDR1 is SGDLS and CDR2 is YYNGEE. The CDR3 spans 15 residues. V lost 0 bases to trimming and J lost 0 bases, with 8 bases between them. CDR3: CASSVGEASTDTQYF. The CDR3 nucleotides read TGTGCCAGCAGCGTAGGCGAGGCTAGCACAGATACGCAGTATTTT. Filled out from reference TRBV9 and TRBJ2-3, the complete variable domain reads DSGVTQTPKHLITATGQRVTLRCSPRSGDLSVYWYQQSLDQGLQFLIQYYNGEERAKGNILERFSAQQFPDLHSELNLSSLELGDSALYFCASSVGEASTDTQYFGPGTRLTVL.

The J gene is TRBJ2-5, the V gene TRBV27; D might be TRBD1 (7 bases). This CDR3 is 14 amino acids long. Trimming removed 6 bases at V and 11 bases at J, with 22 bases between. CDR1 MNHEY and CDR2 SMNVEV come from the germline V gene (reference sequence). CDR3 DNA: TGTGCCAGCAGCCCGGGACAGATTTTACGGGAGCAGTACTTC. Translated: CASSPGQILREQYF.

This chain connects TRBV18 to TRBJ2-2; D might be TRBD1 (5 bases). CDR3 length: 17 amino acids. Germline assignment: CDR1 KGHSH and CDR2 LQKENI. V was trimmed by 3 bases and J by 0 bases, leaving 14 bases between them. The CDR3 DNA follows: TGTGCCAGCTCACCTGTAAGGGGTCCCCCGAACACCGGGGAGCTGTTTTTT. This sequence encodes CASSPVRGPPNTGELFF.

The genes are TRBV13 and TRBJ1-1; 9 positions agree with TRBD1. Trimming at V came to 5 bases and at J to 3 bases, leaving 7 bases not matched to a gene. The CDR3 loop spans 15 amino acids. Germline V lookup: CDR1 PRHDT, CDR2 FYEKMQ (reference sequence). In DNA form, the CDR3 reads TGTGCCAGCAGCATCTCGACAGGGGGTGACACTGAAGCTTTCTTT. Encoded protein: CASSISTGGDTEAFF.

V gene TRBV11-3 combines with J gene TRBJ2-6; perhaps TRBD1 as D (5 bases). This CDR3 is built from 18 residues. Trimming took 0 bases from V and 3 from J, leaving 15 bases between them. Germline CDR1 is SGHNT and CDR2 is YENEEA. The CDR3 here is CASSLEAGADDGANVLTF. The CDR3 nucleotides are TGTGCCAGCAGCTTAGAAGCTGGGGCGGACGATGGGGCCAACGTCCTGACTTTC.

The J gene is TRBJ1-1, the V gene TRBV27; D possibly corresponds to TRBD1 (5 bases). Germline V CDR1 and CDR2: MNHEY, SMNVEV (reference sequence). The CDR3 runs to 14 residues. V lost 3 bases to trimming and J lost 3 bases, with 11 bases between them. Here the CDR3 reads CASSFRGRYTEAFF. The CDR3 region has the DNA TGTGCCAGCAGTTTTAGGGGTAGGTACACTGAAGCTTTCTTT.

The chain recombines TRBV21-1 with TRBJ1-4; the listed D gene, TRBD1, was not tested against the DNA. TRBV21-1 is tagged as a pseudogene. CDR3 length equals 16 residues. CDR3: CASPKGETGFNEKLFF. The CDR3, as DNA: TGTGCCAGCCCCAAAGGCGAGACAGGATTTAATGAAAAACTGTTTTTT.

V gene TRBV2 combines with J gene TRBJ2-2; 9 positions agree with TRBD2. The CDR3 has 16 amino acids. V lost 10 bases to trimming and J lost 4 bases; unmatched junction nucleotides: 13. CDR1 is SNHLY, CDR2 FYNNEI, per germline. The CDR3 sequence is CATEGWRGGFTGELFF. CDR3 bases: TGTGCCACAGAAGGGTGGCGGGGGGGGTTCACCGGGGAGCTGTTTTTT.

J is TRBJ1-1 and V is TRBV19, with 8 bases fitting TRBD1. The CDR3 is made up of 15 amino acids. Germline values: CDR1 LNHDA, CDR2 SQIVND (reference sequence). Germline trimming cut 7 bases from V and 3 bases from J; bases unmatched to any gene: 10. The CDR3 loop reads CASTEPRGQDTEAFF. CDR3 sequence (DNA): TGTGCCAGTACCGAACCCAGGGGGCAAGACACTGAAGCTTTCTTT.

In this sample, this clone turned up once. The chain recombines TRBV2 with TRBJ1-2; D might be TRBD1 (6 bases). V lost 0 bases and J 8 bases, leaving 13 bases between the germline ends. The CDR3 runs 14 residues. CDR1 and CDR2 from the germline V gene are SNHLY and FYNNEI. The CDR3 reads CASSEARGQGGYTF. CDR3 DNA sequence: TGTGCCAGCAGTGAAGCGCGGGGGCAGGGAGGCTACACCTTC.

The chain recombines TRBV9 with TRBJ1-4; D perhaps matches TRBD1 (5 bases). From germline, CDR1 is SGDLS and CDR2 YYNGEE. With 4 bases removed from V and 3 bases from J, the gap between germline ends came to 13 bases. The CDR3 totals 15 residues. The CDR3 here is CASSPLGAANEKLFF. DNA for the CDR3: TGTGCCAGCAGCCCTTTAGGGGCGGCTAATGAAAAACTGTTTTTT.

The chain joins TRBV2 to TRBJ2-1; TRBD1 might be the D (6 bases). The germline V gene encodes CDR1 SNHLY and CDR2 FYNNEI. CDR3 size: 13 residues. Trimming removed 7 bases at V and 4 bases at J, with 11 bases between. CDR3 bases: TGTGCCAGCAACCGGGACATATACAATGAGCAGTTCTTC. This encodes CASNRDIYNEQFF. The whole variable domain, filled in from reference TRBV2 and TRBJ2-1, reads EPEVTQTPSHQVTQMGQEVILRCVPISNHLYFYWYRQILGQKVEFLVSFYNNEISEKSEIFDDQFSVERPDGSNFTLKIRSTKLEDSAMYFCASNRDIYNEQFFGPGTRLTVL.

The CDR3 loop is CASSYPLAGGPGTQYF. CDR3 nucleotides: TGTGCCAGCAGTTACCCCCTAGCGGGGGGTCCGGGGACCCAGTACTTC. The rearrangement joins TRBV6-6 to TRBJ2-5; 11 bases fit TRBD2. Germline V CDR1 and CDR2: MNHNY, SVGAGI (reference sequence). With V trimmed by 2 bases and J by 7 bases, 9 bases remained unmatched. This CDR3 is built from 16 residues.